Reported below is one TCR beta chain. The target antigen is unknown. CDR1 and CDR2 (germline): KGHSH, LQKENI. This CDR3 region has 14 residues. This sample is part of a study of cytomegalovirus exposure and HLA in healthy donors. Overall study findings and caveats: Follow-up analysis seemed to connect common viral pathogens with several of the most significant clusters identified.

Primers: 60 Vbeta forward and 13 Jbeta reverse. Profiling relied on immunoSEQ multiplex PCR, and the TCRdb table lists in-frame clones only, not all of them. Among around 140,000 clones listed, roughly 82% were seen once. The rearrangement joins TRBV18 to TRBJ2-5; a weak D match, TRBD1 (6 bases). The J call may be incorrect, as the DNA end agrees better with TRBJ2-7. This sequence was found in a male donor in good health and CMV-seropositive. What was sequenced was PBMCs. The CDR3 is CASSPTDRGHEQYF. CDR3 nucleotide sequence: TGTGCCAGCTCACCAACGGACAGAGGCCACGAGCAGTACTTC.